This TCR beta chain is from a study of T cell repertoires in cytomegalovirus infection. Study overall: Matching HLA type, along with CMV infection, was indicated by public TCR beta signatures.

Broader study findings: The ex vivo response showed dominance by HLA-C-restricted CMV-specific TCR beta clonotypes. Pooled public TCR beta family frequency picked out CMV carriers with the relevant HLA.

This clonotype was seen ten or more times. Its antigen is as yet unknown. A read error is possible here, since a much larger clone lies one base away. Using its own MiXCR run on the reads, TCRdb lists one record per CDR3 protein. The sample yields roughly 110,000 distinct CDR3 sequences, about a tenth seen once. This clonotype was obtained from a human donor in good health (CMV status not recorded). Some clones in this sample may be carry-over from other donors' samples. Sequencing was done on a sample of PBMCs, sequenced either directly or after in vitro stimulation (not recorded which).

This chain's CDR3 is CASSQQITDTQYF. CDR3 nucleotide sequence: TGTGCCAGCAGCCAACAAATCACAGATACGCAGTATTTT. The chain employs TRBV7-8 and TRBJ2-3, with D unclear. V lost 5 bases to trimming and J lost 2 bases, with 8 bases between them. Germline V gene sequence: CDR1 SGHVS, CDR2 FQNEAQ. This CDR3 has 13 residues.